A selection of T cell receptor beta chains follows, all from one sample in a study of blood T cell repertoires in COVID-19. Assay used: immunoSEQ multiplex PCR; TCRdb lists only in-frame clones, some missing. The sample has 350,000 to 400,000 clones, 70% to 90% seen once. The material sequenced was PBMCs or T cells enriched from blood (not recorded which). The receptors shown here come from a woman between 18 and 29 years old who had recovered from COVID-19. Each CDR3 is given with its conserved first and last residue. D genes are given only for firm matches. The size of a clone is reported for some rows only, either as once, few or many, or as a class for expanded clones.

J,D,length,size,V,CDR3,DNA
TRBJ1-2,TRBD1,13,.,TRBV12-3/TRBV12-4,CASSPEGAYGYTF,TGTGCCAGCAGTCCTGAGGGGGCCTATGGCTACACCTTC
TRBJ1-1,.,12,.,TRBV4-1,CASSQDGGEAFF,TGCGCCAGCAGCCAAGACGGCGGGGAAGCTTTCTTT
TRBJ1-2,.,14,.,TRBV29-1,CSVERAGMNYGYTF,TGCAGCGTTGAACGTGCGGGAATGAACTATGGCTACACCTTC
TRBJ1-5,.,16,.,TRBV25-1,CASSGGGIDSNQPQHF,TGTGCCAGCAGTGGGGGGGGGATTGATAGCAATCAGCCCCAGCATTTT
TRBJ1-2,.,15,.,TRBV2,CASSPGQLSLNGYTF,TGTGCCAGCAGTCCAGGACAGTTGTCCCTGAATGGCTACACCTTC
TRBJ1-4,.,17,.,TRBV6-2/TRBV6-3,CASSYSKYGGQGEKLFF,TGTGCCAGCAGTTACTCGAAATACGGAGGCCAAGGTGAAAAACTGTTTTTT
TRBJ2-3,.,15,.,TRBV7-9,CASSILYRGEDTQYF,TGTGCCAGCAGCATACTATACCGCGGGGAAGATACGCAGTATTTT
TRBJ2-7,.,14,few,TRBV5-6,CASSLRQDSYEQYF,TGTGCCAGCAGTTTGAGACAGGACTCCTACGAGCAGTACTTC
TRBJ1-2,.,14,.,TRBV4-1,CASSQGGGADGYTF,TGCGCCAGCAGCCAAGGAGGGGGGGCGGATGGCTACACCTTC
TRBJ2-3,.,14,.,TRBV11-2,CASSPSRATDTQYF,TGTGCCAGCAGCCCGAGCAGGGCCACAGATACGCAGTATTTT
TRBJ1-4,TRBD1,16,.,TRBV4-1,CASSPIPTGLNEKLFF,TGCGCCAGCAGCCCGATCCCGACAGGGTTGAATGAAAAACTGTTTTTT
TRBJ1-2,.,14,.,TRBV18,CASSKVGRVNGYTF,TGTGCCAGCTCCAAAGTAGGGAGGGTGAATGGCTACACCTTC
TRBJ2-1,TRBD1,15,.,TRBV11-1,CASSLDGTARNEQFF,TGTGCCAGCAGCTTAGATGGGACAGCCAGGAATGAGCAGTTCTTC
TRBJ1-2,TRBD1,15,.,TRBV6-5,CASRRPTGSGYGYTF,TGTGCCAGCAGAAGACCGACAGGGTCGGGCTATGGCTACACCTTC
TRBJ2-7,TRBD2,14,.,TRBV2,CASSERGGHYEQYF,TGTGCCAGCAGTGAGCGGGGGGGCCACTACGAGCAGTACTTC
TRBJ1-1,TRBD1,16,.,TRBV5-1,CASSVENRGMNTEAFF,TGCGCCAGCAGCGTCGAGAACAGGGGTATGAACACTGAAGCTTTCTTT
TRBJ1-2,.,14,.,TRBV7-3,CAVAPTEGNYGYTF,TGTGCAGTCGCCCCCACGGAGGGGAACTATGGCTACACCTTC
TRBJ2-1,TRBD2,15,.,TRBV6-2/TRBV6-3,CASSYPGGSEKGQFF,TGTGCCAGCAGTTACCCCGGGGGGTCGGAGAAGGGGCAGTTCTTC
TRBJ2-5,TRBD2,15,.,TRBV4-3,CASSQVGSGEETQYF,TGCGCCAGCAGCCAAGTCGGTAGCGGGGAAGAGACCCAGTACTTC
TRBJ1-6,.,16,.,TRBV6-5,CASSYDAGGWRSPLHF,TGTGCCAGCAGTTATGATGCTGGGGGCTGGCGTTCACCCCTCCACTTT
TRBJ1-1,.,16,.,TRBV19,CASSIDEVVGNTEAFF,TGTGCCAGTAGTATAGATGAGGTTGTGGGGAACACTGAAGCTTTCTTT
TRBJ2-3,TRBD2,18,.,TRBV9,CASSVEAGVLGVGDTQYF,TGTGCCAGCAGCGTAGAAGCGGGGGTATTGGGAGTGGGAGATACGCAGTATTTT
TRBJ2-1,.,14,.,TRBV30,CAWSMGREYNEQFF,TGTGCCTGGAGCATGGGGCGGGAATACAATGAGCAGTTCTTC
TRBJ1-2,.,14,.,TRBV19,CASSIRTAFYGYTF,TGTGCCAGTAGTATACGGACAGCCTTCTATGGCTACACCTTC
TRBJ1-5,.,15,.,TRBV10-2,CASTPGGGLGQPQHF,TGCGCCAGCACCCCGGGGGGGGGATTGGGGCAGCCCCAGCATTTT
TRBJ1-1,.,14,once,TRBV4-1,CASSQGARGTEAFF,TGCGCCAGCAGCCAAGGGGCCAGGGGAACTGAAGCTTTCTTT
TRBJ2-5,TRBD2,15,.,TRBV6-5,CASGTSGAWGETQYF,TGTGCCAGCGGGACTAGCGGGGCCTGGGGTGAGACCCAGTACTTC
TRBJ1-1,.,12,.,TRBV30,CAWRGAVLGAFF,TGTGCCTGGAGGGGAGCGGTGTTGGGAGCTTTCTTT
TRBJ1-2,TRBD1,16,.,TRBV25-1,CASSVNRDRGLSGYTF,TGTGCCAGCAGTGTAAACCGGGACAGGGGGCTTAGTGGCTACACCTTC
TRBJ1-1,TRBD1,16,.,TRBV4-1,CASSQDRRGRWTEAFF,TGCGCCAGCAGCCAAGATCGCAGGGGGCGATGGACTGAAGCTTTCTTT
TRBJ2-3,.,16,.,TRBV5-1,CASTYGMGAATDTQYF,TGCGCCAGCACCTACGGTATGGGGGCGGCCACAGATACGCAGTATTTT
TRBJ1-2,TRBD1,18,.,TRBV15,CATSRDEDRSYGNYGYTF,TGTGCCACCAGCAGAGATGAGGACAGGTCCTATGGTAACTATGGCTACACCTTC
TRBJ1-1,.,15,few,TRBV6-4,CASSDGKGGNTEAFF,TGTGCCAGCAGTGACGGAAAAGGGGGGAACACTGAAGCTTTCTTT
TRBJ1-2,.,13,few,TRBV4-1,CASSQDQNYGYTF,TGCGCCAGCAGCCAAGATCAGAACTATGGCTACACCTTC
TRBJ1-5,.,14,.,TRBV2,CASSGADSSQPQHF,TGTGCCAGCAGTGGGGCTGACAGTTCTCAGCCCCAGCATTTT
TRBJ1-1,TRBD1,13,.,TRBV12-3/TRBV12-4,CASSSRTGSEAFF,TGTGCCAGCAGTTCCAGGACAGGGTCTGAAGCTTTCTTT
TRBJ2-1,.,12,.,TRBV19,CASSIRVNEQFF,TGTGCCAGTAGTATTCGAGTGAATGAGCAGTTCTTC
TRBJ1-2,.,17,.,TRBV4-1,CASSQDRLDGANYGYTF,TGCGCCAGCAGCCAAGACCGACTTGACGGGGCTAACTATGGCTACACCTTC
TRBJ2-7,TRBD1,12,.,TRBV2,CAIDRGAYEQYF,TGTGCCATCGACAGGGGTGCCTACGAGCAGTACTTC
TRBJ1-1,.,15,.,TRBV9,CASSVAEALNTEAFF,TGTGCCAGCAGCGTAGCGGAGGCCCTGAACACTGAAGCTTTCTTT
TRBJ2-2,.,14,.,TRBV7-2,CASSLGAGSGELFF,TGTGCCAGCAGTCTAGGGGCCGGGTCTGGGGAGCTGTTTTTT
TRBJ1-2,TRBD1,17,.,TRBV15,CATSRDESGKGAYGYTF,TGTGCCACCAGCAGAGATGAGTCGGGGAAGGGGGCTTATGGCTACACCTTC
TRBJ2-5,TRBD2,18,.,TRBV14,CASSREGLAGVIQETQYF,TGTGCCAGCAGCCGCGAGGGACTAGCGGGGGTAATCCAAGAGACCCAGTACTTC
TRBJ2-1,TRBD2,15,.,TRBV6-5,CASTQLRGGRGEQFF,TGTGCCAGCACCCAGCTGCGGGGGGGGCGTGGTGAGCAGTTCTTC
TRBJ1-2,.,16,.,TRBV6-6,CASSRHKETPLIIYTF,TGTGCCAGCAGCCGACACAAAGAGACACCACTTATAATCTACACCTTC
TRBJ1-2,.,13,few,TRBV19,CASSIEGGKGYTF,TGTGCCAGTAGTATAGAGGGGGGAAAAGGCTACACCTTC
TRBJ1-4,.,15,.,TRBV21-1,CASSKEGGPHEKLFF,TGTGCCAGCAGCAAAGAGGGGGGGCCCCATGAAAAACTGTTTTTT
TRBJ2-7,TRBD1,15,.,TRBV7-8,CASSPDPGQDYEQYF,TGTGCCAGCAGCCCCGATCCGGGACAGGACTACGAGCAGTACTTC
TRBJ1-5,.,13,.,TRBV3-1/TRBV3-2,CASSQDLNQPQHF,TGTGCCAGCAGCCAAGATCTAAATCAGCCCCAGCATTTT
TRBJ1-5,.,16,.,TRBV6-6,CASSRSPQGIGQPQHF,TGTGCCAGCAGCCGATCCCCTCAGGGGATAGGTCAGCCCCAGCATTTT